The 10 T cell receptor beta chains presented below share a single source sample, sequenced in a study of identical twins. TCRdb used MiXCR to reprocess the 5' RACE reads, holding one entry per CDR3 protein. The sample has 550,000 to 700,000 distinct CDR3 sequences; around 20% are singletons. The sample was also reused in another study, on T cells expressing NK-cell markers.

Sequenced: PBMCs. Every receptor here comes from a woman aged 18-35 years in good health.

The chain links TRBV5-1 to TRBJ2-3, with 11 nucleotides matching TRBD2. Looked up from germline, CDR1 is SGHRS and CDR2 is YFSETQ. Trimming took 4 bases from V and 5 from J; bases not matched to a gene: 9. There are 16 residues in the CDR3. Written as DNA, the CDR3 is TGCGCCAGCAGCCTGGGTAGCGGGGGGGCTGGAGATACGCAGTATTTT. Its protein product is CASSLGSGGAGDTQYF.

The CDR3 loop is CASSSTRSNQPQHF. The DNA of the CDR3 is TGTGCCAGCAGTTCTACGCGTAGCAATCAGCCCCAGCATTTT. This chain links TRBV6-5 with TRBJ1-5, with D unresolved. Germline V gene data show CDR1 as MNHEY and CDR2 as SVGAGI. The CDR3 is made up of 14 amino acids. Trimming left V 4 bases short and J 0 bases short, with 7 bases between.

In this sample, this clonotype turned up a few times. The chain couples TRBV20-1 to TRBJ2-1; no reliable D call. This CDR3 is 10 amino acids long. Germline V gene lookup returns CDR1 DFQATT and CDR2 SNEGSKA (reference sequence). V was trimmed by 6 bases and J by 7 bases, leaving 7 bases between them. For the CDR3, the DNA is TGCAGTGCCGCCCGAAATGAGCAGTTCTTC. Its translation: CSAARNEQFF.

The chain uses TRBV20-1 and TRBJ2-2; 9 nucleotides align to TRBD2. Germline loops: CDR1 DFQATT, CDR2 SNEGSKA (reference sequence). V lost 3 bases to trimming and J lost 4 bases; unmatched junction nucleotides: 3. The CDR3 totals 14 residues. CDR3 DNA: TGCAGTGCTAGGCGGGAGGGGGGCACCGGGGAGCTGTTTTTT. Its protein is CSARREGGTGELFF.

A few counts support this clonotype. This rearrangement joins TRBV20-1 to TRBJ2-3; possible D gene TRBD2, 5 bases. The CDR3 totals 14 residues. Germline CDR1 and CDR2: DFQATT and SNEGSKA (reference sequence). Trimming left V 0 bases short and J 1 base short, with 8 bases between. CDR3 DNA sequence: TGCAGTGCTAGAGATTATAGCGGCACAGATACGCAGTATTTT. It translates to CSARDYSGTDTQYF.

This clonotype was counted a few times. This chain joins TRBV29-1 and TRBJ2-5; 7 bases are a match to TRBD1. Trimming took 5 bases from V and 5 from J; bases not matched to a gene: 11. Germline CDR1 reads SQVTM; CDR2 reads ANQGSEA. The CDR3 is 14 residues long. The CDR3 DNA is TGCAGCGTTCTTAATACAGGGGCCGGGGAGACCCAGTACTTC. It codes for CSVLNTGAGETQYF.

This clonotype has ten or more counts. The rearrangement uses TRBV4-3 and TRBJ2-2, with D tentatively TRBD1 (6 bases). This CDR3 has 14 amino acids. From germline, CDR1 is LGHNA and CDR2 YSLEER. Trimming removed 3 bases from V and 5 bases from J, with 10 bases in between. CDR3 DNA sequence: TGCGCCAGCAGCCATGGACAGTGGACCGGGGAGCTGTTTTTT. As protein: CASSHGQWTGELFF.

Only a few counts were recorded for this clonotype. This chain joins TRBV6-5 and TRBJ1-1; D gene ambiguous. Germline V gene lookup returns CDR1 MNHEY and CDR2 SVGAGI. This CDR3 spans 11 amino acids. The V end lost 7 bases, the J end lost 5 bases, and 8 bases lay between the germline ends. Here the CDR3 reads CASKRRTEAFF. As DNA, the CDR3 is TGTGCCAGCAAAAGGCGGACTGAAGCTTTCTTT.

The gene calls are TRBV5-5 and TRBJ2-7, with D unresolved. This CDR3 region has 16 residues. Germline V lookup: CDR1 SGHKS, CDR2 YYEKEE (reference sequence). Trimming cost V 4 bases and J 2 bases, with 19 bases left between them. The CDR3 loop reads CASSRQVGNTPYEQYF. The CDR3 DNA follows: TGTGCCAGCAGCCGGCAAGTGGGGAATACCCCCTACGAGCAGTACTTC.

This clonotype was counted a few times. This chain uses TRBV11-2 with TRBJ2-3, with 7 bases fitting TRBD2. CDR3 length equals 15 residues. The germline V gene has CDR1 SGHAT and CDR2 FQNNGV. V was clipped by 5 bases and J by 4 bases; unmatched bases: 9. CDR3 protein: CASSPGGIAADTQYF. The CDR3 nucleotides are TGTGCCAGCAGCCCGGGGGGTATAGCGGCAGATACGCAGTATTTT.